These 23 T cell receptor beta chains originate from one sample sequenced in a study of T cells expressing NK-cell markers. Each CDR3 protein gets one entry in TCRdb, which reprocessed the 5' RACE reads and gives no DNA. This listing includes 200,000 to 300,000 distinct CDR3 sequences. Sequenced material: blood T cells: a sorted CD56 or NKG2C T cell subset, CD4+ or CD8+ T cells, or bulk PBMC T cells (not recorded which). These receptors all come from a man younger than 30 in good health.

The V gene is TRBV4-3, the J gene TRBJ2-1; no DNA is available, so the TRBD1 call from TCRdb remains unchecked. Germline CDR1 and CDR2: LGHNA and YSLEER. The CDR3 runs to 16 residues. The CDR3: CASSQELAGAYNEQFF.

The rearrangement uses TRBV6-1 and TRBJ2-3; the D gene TCRdb calls, TRBD1, cannot be checked with no DNA. The germline V gene encodes CDR1 MNHNS and CDR2 SASEGT. This CDR3 is 13 amino acids long. CDR3 in amino acids: CASTATGPDTQYF.

This chain links TRBV5-1 with TRBJ2-1. The CDR3 has 11 residues. The V gene's germline CDR1 is SGHRS and CDR2 YFSETQ. The CDR3 is CASNRVNEQFF.

The chain couples TRBV5-1 to TRBJ2-7. The V gene's germline CDR1 is SGHRS and CDR2 YFSETQ. The CDR3 has 13 amino acids. The CDR3: CASSFTVPYEQYF.

The chain employs TRBV10-3 and TRBJ2-1; TCRdb's D call, TRBD2, is unchecked because there is no DNA. Per the germline V gene, CDR1 is ENHRY and CDR2 is SYGVKD. The CDR3 loop spans 16 amino acids. The CDR3 reads CAISEGAAGRRLEQFF.

The chain's CDR3 is CASSIAQTNEQFF. The chain has TRBV19 and TRBJ2-1. Looked up from germline, CDR1 is LNHDA and CDR2 is SQIVND (reference sequence). The CDR3 runs 13 residues. Using reference TRBV19 and TRBJ2-1 for the parts outside the CDR3, the full variable domain is DGGITQSPKYLFRKEGQNVTLSCEQNLNHDAMYWYRQDPGQGLRLIYYSQIVNDFQKGDIAEGYSVSREKKESFPLTVTSAQKNPTAFYLCASSIAQTNEQFFGPGTRLTVL.

This CDR3 is CASSLPTGVPEAFF. The J gene is TRBJ1-1, the V gene TRBV5-4; TCRdb selects TRBD1, and the lack of DNA leaves this call unchecked. Germline V gene sequence: CDR1 SGHNT, CDR2 YYREEE (reference sequence). The CDR3 is 14 residues long.

The V call is TRBV12-3 or TRBV12-4, the J call TRBJ1-2; checking the TCRdb D call of TRBD1 is not possible without DNA. The CDR3 totals 14 residues. CDR3: CASSSLGQRYGYTF.

The chain has TRBV20-1 and TRBJ1-5; checking the TCRdb D call of TRBD1 is not possible without DNA. The V gene's germline CDR1 is DFQATT and CDR2 SNEGSKA (reference sequence). The CDR3 totals 14 residues. The CDR3 protein is CSASMGDGNQPQHF.

This chain links TRBV12-3 or TRBV12-4 with TRBJ2-2; TCRdb designates TRBD1, a call that cannot be tested without DNA. The CDR3 extends over 17 amino acids. The CDR3 reads CASSLEMTGGHTGELFF.

V is TRBV6-5 and J is TRBJ2-1; TCRdb calls TRBD1, which cannot be checked without DNA. Germline CDR1 MNHEY, CDR2 SVGAGI. The CDR3 covers 14 residues. This chain's CDR3 is CASSPADRNNEQFF.

This rearrangement joins TRBV29-1 to TRBJ1-5; the TRBD1 assignment by TCRdb is unverifiable without DNA. Germline V CDR1 and CDR2: SQVTM, ANQGSEA. The CDR3 is made up of 12 amino acids. The CDR3: CSVGQSGQPQHF. Combining the CDR3 with reference TRBV29-1 and TRBJ1-5 gives the whole variable domain SAVISQKPSRDICQRGTSLTIQCQVDSQVTMMFWYRQQPGQSLTLIATANQGSEATYESGFVIDKFPISRPNLTFSTLTVSNMSPEDSSIYLCSVGQSGQPQHFGDGTRLSIL.

The V call is TRBV4-1, the J call TRBJ1-5; TCRdb returns TRBD1, unconfirmable since there is no DNA. CDR3 size: 17 residues. Germline values: CDR1 MGHRA, CDR2 YSYEKL. CDR3 loop: CASSQSLGQPGGQPQHF.

The CDR3 spells CASSIGGLQQETQYF. The chain links TRBV19 to TRBJ2-5; the D call of TRBD2 rests on TCRdb alone, since no DNA is present to check it. Germline V lookup: CDR1 LNHDA, CDR2 SQIVND (reference sequence). The CDR3 totals 15 residues.

The chain joins TRBV29-1 to TRBJ1-2; there is no DNA to check the TCRdb D call of TRBD1. The CDR3 is made up of 14 amino acids. Germline lookup yields CDR1 SQVTM and CDR2 ANQGSEA. The CDR3 sequence is CSVPRGPANYGYTF.

The chain links TRBV7-9 to TRBJ2-1. The germline CDR1 and CDR2 sequences are SEHNR and FQNEAQ (reference sequence). This CDR3 comprises 13 residues. The CDR3 is CASSIMGYNEQFF.

V gene TRBV20-1 combines with J gene TRBJ2-1; checking the TCRdb D call of TRBD2 is not possible without DNA. The CDR3 sequence is 14 residues long. Per germline, CDR1 DFQATT and CDR2 SNEGSKA (reference sequence). This chain's CDR3 is CSASESGRSNEQFF.

The chain uses TRBV12-3 or TRBV12-4 and TRBJ2-1; TCRdb gives TRBD2 as the D gene, but with no DNA this cannot be confirmed. The CDR3 loop spans 15 amino acids. The CDR3 reads CASTPEDSWGHEQFF.

The chain has TRBV5-1 and TRBJ2-2; the D gene TCRdb calls, TRBD2, cannot be checked with no DNA. Per the germline V gene, CDR1 is SGHRS and CDR2 is YFSETQ. The CDR3 has 14 amino acids. The CDR3 sequence is CASSIGKSAGELFF.

The chain links TRBV12-3 or TRBV12-4 to TRBJ1-4; TCRdb's D call of TRBD1 is untestable without DNA. This CDR3 has 16 amino acids. The CDR3 is CASSSRGVATNEKLFF.

The CDR3: CASSPPPGPYEQYF. The chain couples TRBV18 to TRBJ2-7. CDR1 and CDR2 (germline): KGHSH, LQKENI. CDR3 length: 14 amino acids.

The V gene is TRBV3-1, the J gene TRBJ1-1. Germline assignment: CDR1 LGHDT and CDR2 YNNKEL (reference sequence). This CDR3 spans 16 amino acids. CDR3 in amino acids: CASSQEFRAQNTEAFF.

V usage is TRBV12-3 or TRBV12-4 and J usage is TRBJ1-1; there is no DNA to check the TCRdb D call of TRBD1. The CDR3 has 13 residues. CDR3 residues: CASSSHRESEAFF.